This T cell receptor (beta chain) comes out of a study of T cell repertoires in aging, cancer and after chemotherapy. Overall study: Donors were grouped into six age bands spanning 30 or younger through 70 or older. The whole study produced a dataset of about 8.8 million TCR reads. Whole-study findings and limits: Compared with age-matched healthy donors, untreated hematological or solid cancer patients showed higher blood TCR clonality. Across the chemotherapy interval, each cancer cohort showed higher median generation probability, suggesting thymic rebound.

The sample holds a few counts of this clonotype. Its antigen is undetermined. The template was genomic DNA from peripheral blood, not RNA. Rearranged V-D-J TRB sequences were amplified with a mixed TRB-A/B primer pool. TCRdb re-called the multiplex PCR reads with MiXCR, one entry per CDR3 protein. The sample has some 1,600 distinct CDR3 sequences, about a quarter seen once. Germline V lookup: CDR1 SGHTA, CDR2 FQGNSA. CDR3 size: 15 residues. V shed 4 bases and J 2 bases; nucleotides not matched to a gene: 7. Sequences were obtained from blood. This clonotype was obtained from a human donor with a blood cancer. The V gene is TRBV7-2, the J gene TRBJ2-7; 8 bases map to TRBD2. The CDR3 DNA reads TGTGCCAGCAGCTATGTCGGGGGGGGAGCCTACGAGCAGTACTTC. Amino acids: CASSYVGGGAYEQYF.